A single sample is the source of the 2 T cell receptor beta chains below, sequenced in a study of blood T cells in healthy people across ages. The use of a sample-barcoded 5' primer and a J-beta primer mix characterized a second PCR of roughly 7 to 11 cycles. TCRdb re-called the 5' RACE reads through MiXCR, storing one row per CDR3 protein. The sample holds roughly 700,000 distinct CDR3 sequences, around 25% seen once. This sample was shared with a second study, whose subject was T cells of mothers and their children.

Sequenced input: blood. The receptors derive from a boy aged 10-17 years in good health.

CDR3 region: CSAMTSGSNEQFF. The CDR3 DNA reads TGCAGCGCGATGACTAGCGGGAGTAATGAGCAGTTCTTC. The chain couples TRBV20-1 to TRBJ2-1, with 12 nucleotides matching TRBD2. Germline V CDR1 and CDR2: DFQATT, SNEGSKA (reference sequence). This CDR3 has 13 amino acids.

The genes are TRBV28 and TRBJ2-1; 9 bases are a match to TRBD1. Germline CDR1 is MDHEN and CDR2 is SYDVKM. CDR3 length: 14 amino acids. J lost 9 bases, V lost 3 bases, and 6 bases had no gene match. This CDR3 reads CASSFPGTGIEQFF. CDR3 nucleotides: TGTGCCAGCAGTTTCCCCGGGACAGGGATTGAGCAGTTCTTC.